The clone carrying this T cell receptor beta chain was detected a few times. Its matching antigen is unknown. This sample stems from a study of T cells in localized non-small cell lung cancer. Whole-study results and caveats: Without multi-region sequencing, intratumor heterogeneity could not be excluded. Uninvolved adjacent lung showed higher T cell clonality than tumor.

The germline gives CDR1 LNHNV, CDR2 YYDKDF (reference sequence). This CDR3 is 14 amino acids long. Trimming removed 1 base from V and 6 bases from J, with 13 bases in between. Profiling relied on immunoSEQ multiplex PCR, and the TCRdb table lists in-frame clones only, not all of them. The data contain roughly 1,700 clones, about 35% of them singletons. The rearrangement uses TRBV15 and TRBJ2-7; possible D gene TRBD2, 7 bases. The specimen was normal lung tissue next to the tumor, collected before any cancer treatment. This sequence was found in a female donor older than 55 with stage II squamous cell lung carcinoma. Here the CDR3 DNA reads TGTGCCACCAGCAGAGGAGGGGGGGCCGCCGAGCAGTACTTC. Translation: CATSRGGGAAEQYF.